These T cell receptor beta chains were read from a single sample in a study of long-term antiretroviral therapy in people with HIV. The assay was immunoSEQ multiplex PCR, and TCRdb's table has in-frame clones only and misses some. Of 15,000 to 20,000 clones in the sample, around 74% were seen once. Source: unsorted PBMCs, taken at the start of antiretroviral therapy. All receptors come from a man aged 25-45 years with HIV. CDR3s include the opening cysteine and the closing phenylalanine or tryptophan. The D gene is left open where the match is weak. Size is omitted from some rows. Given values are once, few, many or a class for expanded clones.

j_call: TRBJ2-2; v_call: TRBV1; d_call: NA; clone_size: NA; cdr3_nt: TGCACCAGCAGCCCCTGTCTTACTAGCGGGAGCCCGAACACCGGGGAGCTGTTTTTT; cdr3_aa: CTSSPCLTSGSPNTGELFF
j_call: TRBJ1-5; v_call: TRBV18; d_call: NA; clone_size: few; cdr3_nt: TGTGCCAGCTCACGAACAACAGGGTTTTCGCCCCAGCATTTT; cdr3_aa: CASSRTTGFSPQHF
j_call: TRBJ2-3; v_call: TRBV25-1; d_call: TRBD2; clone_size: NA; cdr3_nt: TGTGCCAGCAGTGACACACTAGCGGGAGGGCTTTGGGATACGCAGTATTTT; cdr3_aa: CASSDTLAGGLWDTQYF
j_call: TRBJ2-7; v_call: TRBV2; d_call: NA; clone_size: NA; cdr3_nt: TGTGCCAGCGGCCAAAGCCGGGGTCGGGGCGAGCAGTACTTC; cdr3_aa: CASGQSRGRGEQYF
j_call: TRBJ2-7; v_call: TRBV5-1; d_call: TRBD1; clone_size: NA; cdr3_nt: TGCGCCAGCAGCCCCGGACAGGGTTCCTACGAGCAGTACTTC; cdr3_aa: CASSPGQGSYEQYF
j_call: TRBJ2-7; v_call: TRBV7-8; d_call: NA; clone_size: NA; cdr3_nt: TGTGCCAGCAGCGAGCGGGCGGGTCTAGCCTACGAGCAGTACTTC; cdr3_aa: CASSERAGLAYEQYF
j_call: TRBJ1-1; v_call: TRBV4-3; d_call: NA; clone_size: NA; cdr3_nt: TGCGCCAGCAGCCTCGTGGAAGGGCAAGCAAACCTTTTGAACACTGAAGCTTTCTTT; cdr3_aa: CASSLVEGQANLLNTEAFF
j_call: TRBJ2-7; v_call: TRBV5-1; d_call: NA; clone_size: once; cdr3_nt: TGCGCCAGCAGCTTCCCGGGACAACAATACGAGCAGTACTTC; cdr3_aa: CASSFPGQQYEQYF
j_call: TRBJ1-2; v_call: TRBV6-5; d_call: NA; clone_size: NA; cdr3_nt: TGTGCCAGCAGCCGGCATGGCAGGGCCTATGGCTACACCTTC; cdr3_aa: CASSRHGRAYGYTF
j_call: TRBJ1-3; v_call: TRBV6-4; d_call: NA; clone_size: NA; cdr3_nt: TGTGCCAGCAGTGACAGCTTAGCCCCCTTGTACTCTGGAAACACCATATATTTT; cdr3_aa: CASSDSLAPLYSGNTIYF
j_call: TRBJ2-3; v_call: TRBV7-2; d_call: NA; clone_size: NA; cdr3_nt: TGTGCCAGCAGCTTAGATTGGCCACCAGATACGCAGTATTTT; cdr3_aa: CASSLDWPPDTQYF
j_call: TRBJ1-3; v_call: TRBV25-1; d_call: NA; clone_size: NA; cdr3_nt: TGTGCCAGCATCGACAGGTTCGCTGGAAACACCATATATTTT; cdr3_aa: CASIDRFAGNTIYF
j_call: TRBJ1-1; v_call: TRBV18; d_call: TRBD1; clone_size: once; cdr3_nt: TGTGCCAGCTCGCTGGGACAGGGCGCTGAAGCTTTCTTT; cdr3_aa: CASSLGQGAEAFF
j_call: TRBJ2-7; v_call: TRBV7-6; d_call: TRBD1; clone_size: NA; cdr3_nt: TGTGCCAGCAGCTCAACGACAGGGATCGACGAGCAGTACTTC; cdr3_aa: CASSSTTGIDEQYF
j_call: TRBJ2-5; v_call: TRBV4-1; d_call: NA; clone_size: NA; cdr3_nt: TGCGCCAGCAGCCCTCTTGGACTGCAAGAGACCCAGTACTTC; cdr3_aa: CASSPLGLQETQYF
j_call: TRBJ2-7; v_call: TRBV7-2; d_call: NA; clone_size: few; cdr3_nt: TGTGCCAGCAGCTTAGAAGGTACAGTCCGCGAGCAGTACTTC; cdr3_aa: CASSLEGTVREQYF
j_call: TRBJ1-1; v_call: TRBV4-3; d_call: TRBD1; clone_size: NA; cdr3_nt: TGCGCCAGCAGCCAAGAAGACAGGGCGAACACTGAAGCTTTCTTT; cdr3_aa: CASSQEDRANTEAFF
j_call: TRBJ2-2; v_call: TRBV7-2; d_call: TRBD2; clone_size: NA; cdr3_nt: TGTGCCAGCAGCTTAATAGCGGGGGAAGGTGGGGAGCTGTTTTTT; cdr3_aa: CASSLIAGEGGELFF
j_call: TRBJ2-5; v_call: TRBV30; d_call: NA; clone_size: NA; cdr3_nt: TGTGCCTGGTCCTCCCTTCCCGTACAAGAGACCCAGTACTTC; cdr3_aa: CAWSSLPVQETQYF
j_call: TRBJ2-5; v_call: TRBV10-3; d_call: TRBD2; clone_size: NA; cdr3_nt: TGTGCCATCAGTGAGTCGACTAGCGGGAGAAAGACCCAGTACTTC; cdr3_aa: CAISESTSGRKTQYF
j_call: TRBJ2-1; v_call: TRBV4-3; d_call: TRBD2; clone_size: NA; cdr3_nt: TGCGCCAGCAGCCAAGATCAGACTAGCGGGGGGGGCAATGAGCAGTTCTTC; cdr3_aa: CASSQDQTSGGGNEQFF
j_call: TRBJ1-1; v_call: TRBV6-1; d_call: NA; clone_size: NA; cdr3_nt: TGTGCCAGCAGTCCAGCGGGGGGGAACACTGAAGCTTTCTTT; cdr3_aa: CASSPAGGNTEAFF
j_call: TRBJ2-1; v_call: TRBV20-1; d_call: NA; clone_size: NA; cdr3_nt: TGCAGTGCTGACAAGATCAATGAGCAGTTCTTC; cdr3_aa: CSADKINEQFF
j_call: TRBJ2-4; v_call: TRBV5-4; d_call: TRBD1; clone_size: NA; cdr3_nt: TGTGCCAGCAGCTTTTCGGGGCAGGGGGAGACCATTCAGTACTTC; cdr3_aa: CASSFSGQGETIQYF
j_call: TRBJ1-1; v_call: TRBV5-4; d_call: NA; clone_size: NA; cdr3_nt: TGTGCCAGCAGCCCCGGGCGCGGCGAGCACACTGAAGCTTTCTTT; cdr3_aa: CASSPGRGEHTEAFF
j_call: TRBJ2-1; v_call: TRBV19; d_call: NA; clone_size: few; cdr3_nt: TGTGCCAGTAGTATAGGGGGGGGCGGGAAGGAGCAGTTCTTC; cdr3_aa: CASSIGGGGKEQFF
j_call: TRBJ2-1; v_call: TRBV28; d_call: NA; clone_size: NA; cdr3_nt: TGTGCCAGCAGTAAGCCGGACAGACCTGCCTACAATGAGCAGTTCTTC; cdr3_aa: CASSKPDRPAYNEQFF
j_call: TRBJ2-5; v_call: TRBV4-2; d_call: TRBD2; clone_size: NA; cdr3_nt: TGTGCCAGCAGCCAGGGACTAGCGGGAGCCAAAGAGACCCAGTACTTC; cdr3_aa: CASSQGLAGAKETQYF
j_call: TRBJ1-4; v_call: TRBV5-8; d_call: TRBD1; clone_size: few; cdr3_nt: TGTGCCAGCAGCGCCCGACAGGGGGTGGTGGCTAATGAAAAACTGTTTTTT; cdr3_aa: CASSARQGVVANEKLFF
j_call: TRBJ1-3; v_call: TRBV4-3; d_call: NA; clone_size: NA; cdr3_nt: TGCGCCAGCAGCCAAGGGAGGGGCGCGTATGGAAACACCATATATTTT; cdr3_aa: CASSQGRGAYGNTIYF
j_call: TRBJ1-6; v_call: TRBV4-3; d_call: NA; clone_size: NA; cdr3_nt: TGCGCCAGCAGCCAAGATTGGGATGGGGCCGCGAGCTCCTATAATTCACCCCTCCACTTT; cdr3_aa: CASSQDWDGAASSYNSPLHF
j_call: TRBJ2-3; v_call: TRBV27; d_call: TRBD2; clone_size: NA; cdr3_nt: TGTGCCAGCAGTTCCTGGACTAGCGGGAAAGATACGCAGTATTTT; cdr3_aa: CASSSWTSGKDTQYF
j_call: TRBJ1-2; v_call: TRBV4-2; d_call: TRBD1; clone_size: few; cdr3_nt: TGTGCCAGCAGCCACTCAGGGGGCGACTATGGCTACACCTTC; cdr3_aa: CASSHSGGDYGYTF
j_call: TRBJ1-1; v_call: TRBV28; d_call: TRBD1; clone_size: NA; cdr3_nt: TGTGCCAGCACACGACAGGGCACTGAAGCTTTCTTT; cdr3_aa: CASTRQGTEAFF
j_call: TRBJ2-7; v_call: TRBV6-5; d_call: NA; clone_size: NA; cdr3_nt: TGTGCCAGCAGTTACTCTGGCTTTTCAAGCTCCTACGAGCAGTACTTC; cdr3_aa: CASSYSGFSSSYEQYF
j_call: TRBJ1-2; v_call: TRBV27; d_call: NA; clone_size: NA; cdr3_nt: TGTGCCAGCACCAGAGGCCGGAGAGGGGAAGGAGCTAACTATGGCTACACCTTC; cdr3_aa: CASTRGRRGEGANYGYTF
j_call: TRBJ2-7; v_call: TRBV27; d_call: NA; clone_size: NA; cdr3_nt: TGTGCCAGCACCGAAAGTCGGGGAACAACCTACGAGCAGTACTTC; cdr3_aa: CASTESRGTTYEQYF
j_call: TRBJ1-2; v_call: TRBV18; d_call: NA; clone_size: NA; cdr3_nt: TGTGCCAGCTCACCCCCAATGGGTGGCTACACCTTC; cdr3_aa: CASSPPMGGYTF
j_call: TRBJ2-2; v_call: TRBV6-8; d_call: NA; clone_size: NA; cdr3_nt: TGTGCCAGCAACTCCGGGGAGCTGTTTTTT; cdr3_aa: CASNSGELFF
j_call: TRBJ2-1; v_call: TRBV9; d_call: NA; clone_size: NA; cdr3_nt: TGTGCCAGCAGCGGTAGACTTGGGGCGCCACGGGGGAATGAGCAGTTCTTC; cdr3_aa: CASSGRLGAPRGNEQFF
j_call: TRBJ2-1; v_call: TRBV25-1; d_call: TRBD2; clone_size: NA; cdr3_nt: TGTGCCAGCAGTGAGGACGGACTAGCGGGGTCGCGAGAGCAGTTCTTC; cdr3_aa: CASSEDGLAGSREQFF
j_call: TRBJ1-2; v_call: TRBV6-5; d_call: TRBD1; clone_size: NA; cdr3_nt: TGTGCCAGCAGTTCGACAGGGGGGAATGGCTACACCTTC; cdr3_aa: CASSSTGGNGYTF
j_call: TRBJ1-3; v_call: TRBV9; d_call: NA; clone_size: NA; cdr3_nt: TGTGCCAGCAGCCTTTCCACGGGACGGAACTCTGGAAACACCATATATTTT; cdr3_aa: CASSLSTGRNSGNTIYF
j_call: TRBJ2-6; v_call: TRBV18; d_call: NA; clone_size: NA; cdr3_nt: TGTGCCAGCTCACCACCTCTCGCTGGGGCCAACGTCCTGACTTTC; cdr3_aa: CASSPPLAGANVLTF
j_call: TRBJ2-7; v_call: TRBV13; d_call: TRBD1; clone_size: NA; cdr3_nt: TGTGCCGGCAGCTTATCCTCGACAGGGGCGTACGAGCAGTACTTC; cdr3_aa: CAGSLSSTGAYEQYF
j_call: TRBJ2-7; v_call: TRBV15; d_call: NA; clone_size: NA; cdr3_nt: TGTGCCACCAGCAGAGATGGGGGCGGGATTGGCCTTGAGCAGTACTTC; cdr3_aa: CATSRDGGGIGLEQYF
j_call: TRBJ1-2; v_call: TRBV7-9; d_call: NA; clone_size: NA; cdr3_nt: TGTGCCAGCAGCTCAGCGTCGGGCCGTGGCTACACCTTC; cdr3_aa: CASSSASGRGYTF
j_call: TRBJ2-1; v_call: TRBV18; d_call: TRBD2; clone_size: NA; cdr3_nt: TGTGCCAGCTCACCACTAGCGGGCTTTTACAATGAGCAGTTCTTC; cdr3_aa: CASSPLAGFYNEQFF